This T cell receptor (beta chain) is drawn from a study of T cell responses to AZD1222 COVID-19 vaccine. Regarding the study as a whole: Compared with day 0, the breadth and depth of the Spike-specific TCR repertoire rose significantly after two doses of AZD1222. Clonal diversity was possibly underestimated; the donors were predominantly white British and more often female. The span of vaccine-associated CD4 TCRs extended across spike, with dominance at 160-218 and 743-854.

The protocol was immunoSEQ multiplex PCR, while the TCRdb copy is restricted to in-frame clones and leaves out a portion. The repertoire consists of 86,000 or so clones, with approximately 91% occurring once and the leading ten covering roughly 7.2%. As to this clone: The antigen remains undetermined.

Germline V CDR1 and CDR2: SGHAT, FQDESV (reference sequence). CDR3 length: 15 amino acids. V was shortened by 4 bases and J by 5 bases, with 17 bases between the two germline ends. This chain joins TRBV11-1 and TRBJ1-2; D possibly corresponds to TRBD1 (6 bases). This TCR was sampled from an adult who received the AZD1222 COVID-19 vaccine. The sample here was peripheral blood, taken 28 days after the second AZD1222 dose. The DNA of the CDR3 is TGTGCCAGCAGCTCGTCCAGCGGGACAAATTATGGCTACACCTTC. Translation gives CASSSSSGTNYGYTF.